The clone carrying this T cell receptor beta chain was detected once. Unmatched junction bases numbered 3, after V lost 4 bases and J lost 3 bases. Per the germline V gene, CDR1 is MGHDK and CDR2 is SYGVNS. The CDR3 totals 15 residues. These data are taken from a study of blood T cell repertoires in COVID-19. Study in general: Sites in the United States, Italy and Spain provided acute and convalescent COVID-19 samples.

In the original processing: Amplification of reference gene primers was used by the study to estimate nucleated cell counts. Assay used: immunoSEQ multiplex PCR; TCRdb lists only in-frame clones, some missing. V and J calls and clone size are given by that table; D and trimming were obtained from the DNA. The sample lists under 350,000 clones; roughly 85% were seen once. The sequencing sample was made of peripheral blood. V usage is TRBV25-1 and J usage is TRBJ2-1, with TRBD1 identical over 10 bases. This receptor was identified in a human donor in a cohort sampled during active COVID-19. The CDR3 sequence is CASSAGQGNYNEQFF. The CDR3 DNA follows: TGTGCCAGCAGTGCGGGACAGGGGAACTACAATGAGCAGTTCTTC. Based on the CDR3 plus reference TRBV25-1 and TRBJ2-1, the full variable domain is EADIYQTPRYLVIGTGKKITLECSQTMGHDKMYWYQQDPGMELHLIHYSYGVNSTEKGDLSSESTVSRIRTEHFPLTLESARPSHTSQYLCASSAGQGNYNEQFFGPGTRLTVL.